The clone carrying this T cell receptor (beta chain) showed up just a few times. The junction departs from the called germline gene at one end, perhaps through a read error. Germline values: CDR1 SSHAT, CDR2 FNYEAQ (reference sequence). The CDR3 extends over 13 amino acids. Measured with immunoSEQ multiplex PCR; TCRdb has only the in-frame clones, and not every one. The table lists 25,000 to 35,000 clones, around 70% of them singletons. These data come from a study of STAT5B mutations in CD4+ large granular lymphocyte leukemia. The genes are TRBV7-7 and TRBJ2-7; D is possibly TRBD2 (5 bases). The TCR originated in a human donor in good health. The sample comprised CD4+ T cells from blood buffy coats. The CDR3 spells CASSLYSGNEQYF. The CDR3 DNA follows: TGTGCTAGCAGCTTATATTCGGGAAACGAGCAGTACTTC.